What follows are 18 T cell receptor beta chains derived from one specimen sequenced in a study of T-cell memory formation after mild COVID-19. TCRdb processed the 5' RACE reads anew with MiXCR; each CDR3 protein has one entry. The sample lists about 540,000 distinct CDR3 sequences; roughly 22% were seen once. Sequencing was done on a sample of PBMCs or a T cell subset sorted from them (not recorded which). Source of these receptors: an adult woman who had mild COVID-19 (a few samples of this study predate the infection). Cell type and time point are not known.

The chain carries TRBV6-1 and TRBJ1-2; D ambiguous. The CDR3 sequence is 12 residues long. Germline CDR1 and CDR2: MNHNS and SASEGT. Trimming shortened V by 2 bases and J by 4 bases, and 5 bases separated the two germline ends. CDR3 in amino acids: CASSELVYGYTF. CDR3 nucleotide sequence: TGTGCCAGCAGTGAATTGGTCTATGGCTACACCTTC.

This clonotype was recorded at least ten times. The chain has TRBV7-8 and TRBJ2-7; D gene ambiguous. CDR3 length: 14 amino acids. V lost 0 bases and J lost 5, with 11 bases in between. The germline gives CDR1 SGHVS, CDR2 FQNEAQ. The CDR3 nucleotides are TGTGCCAGCAGCTTAGCGCAAGGGTTCGACGAGCAGTACTTC. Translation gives CASSLAQGFDEQYF. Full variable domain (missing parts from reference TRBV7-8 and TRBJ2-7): GAGVSQSPRYKVAKRGQDVALRCDPISGHVSLFWYQQALGQGPEFLTYFQNEAQLDKSGLPSDRFFAERPEGSVSTLKIQRTQQEDSAVYLCASSLAQGFDEQYFGPGTRLTVT.

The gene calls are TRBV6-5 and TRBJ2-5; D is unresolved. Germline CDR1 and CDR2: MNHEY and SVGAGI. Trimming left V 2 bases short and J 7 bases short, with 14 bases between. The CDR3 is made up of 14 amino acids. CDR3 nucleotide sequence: TGTGCCAGCAGTTACGGACCCGCAGCAGGGACCCAGTACTTC. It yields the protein CASSYGPAAGTQYF.

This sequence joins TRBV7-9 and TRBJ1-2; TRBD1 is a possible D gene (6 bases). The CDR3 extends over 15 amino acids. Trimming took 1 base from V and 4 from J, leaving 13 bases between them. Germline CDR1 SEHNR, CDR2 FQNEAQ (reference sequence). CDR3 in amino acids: CASSLEETGVYGYTF. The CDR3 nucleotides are TGTGCCAGCAGCTTAGAGGAGACAGGCGTCTATGGCTACACCTTC.

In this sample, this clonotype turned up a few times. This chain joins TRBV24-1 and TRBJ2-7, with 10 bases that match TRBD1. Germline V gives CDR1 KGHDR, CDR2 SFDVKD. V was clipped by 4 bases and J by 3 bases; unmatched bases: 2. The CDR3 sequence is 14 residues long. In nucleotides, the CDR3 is TGTGCCACCAGTGAGGGGACAGGGGACTACGAGCAGTACTTC. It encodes CATSEGTGDYEQYF.

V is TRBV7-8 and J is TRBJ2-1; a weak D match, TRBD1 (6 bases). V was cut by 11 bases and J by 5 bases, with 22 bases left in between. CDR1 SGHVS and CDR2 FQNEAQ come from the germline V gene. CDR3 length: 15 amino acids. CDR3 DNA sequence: TGTGCCGTCAATCAGGGGCCCTCTTACGACAATGAGCAGTTCTTC. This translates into CAVNQGPSYDNEQFF.

In DNA, the CDR3 is TGTGCCAGTACGGGGCCAGGGGAGACCCAGTACTTC. Translation: CASTGPGETQYF. V gene TRBV19 combines with J gene TRBJ2-5; possibly TRBD1 or TRBD2 for D (5 bases each). This CDR3 is built from 12 residues. Germline V gene data show CDR1 as LNHDA and CDR2 as SQIVND (reference sequence). V lost 7 bases to trimming and J lost 5 bases, with 11 bases between them.

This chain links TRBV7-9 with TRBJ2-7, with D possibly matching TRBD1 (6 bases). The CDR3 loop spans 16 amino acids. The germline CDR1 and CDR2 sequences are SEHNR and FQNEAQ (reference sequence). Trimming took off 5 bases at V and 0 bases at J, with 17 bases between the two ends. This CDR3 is CASSKRQALSSYEQYF. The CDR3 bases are TGTGCCAGCAGCAAAAGACAGGCCCTCAGCTCCTACGAGCAGTACTTC.

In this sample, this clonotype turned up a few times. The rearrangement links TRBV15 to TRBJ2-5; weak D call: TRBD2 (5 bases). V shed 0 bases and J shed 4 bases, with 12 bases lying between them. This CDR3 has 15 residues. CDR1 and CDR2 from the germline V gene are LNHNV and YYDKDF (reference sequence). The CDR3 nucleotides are TGTGCCACCAGCAGAGATTGGGGAGCAGGAGAGACCCAGTACTTC. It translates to CATSRDWGAGETQYF.

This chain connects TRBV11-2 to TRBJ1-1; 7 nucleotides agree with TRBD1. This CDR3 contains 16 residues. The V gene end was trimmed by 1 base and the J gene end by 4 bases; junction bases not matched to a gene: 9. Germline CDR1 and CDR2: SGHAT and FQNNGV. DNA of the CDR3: TGTGCCAGCAGCTTAGGCAGGGGGGGATCGAGCACTGAAGCTTTCTTT. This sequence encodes CASSLGRGGSSTEAFF.

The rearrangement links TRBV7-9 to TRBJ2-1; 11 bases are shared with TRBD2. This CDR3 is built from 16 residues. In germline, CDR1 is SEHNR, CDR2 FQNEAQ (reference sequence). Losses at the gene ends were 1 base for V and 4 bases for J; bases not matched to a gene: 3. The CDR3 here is CASSLESSGGYNEQFF. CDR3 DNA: TGTGCCAGCAGCTTAGAGTCTAGCGGGGGGTACAATGAGCAGTTCTTC. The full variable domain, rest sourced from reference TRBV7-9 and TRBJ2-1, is DTGVSQNPRHKITKRGQNVTFRCDPISEHNRLYWYRQTLGQGPEFLTYFQNEAQLEKSRLLSDRFSAERPKGSFSTLEIQRTEQGDSAMYLCASSLESSGGYNEQFFGPGTRLTVL.

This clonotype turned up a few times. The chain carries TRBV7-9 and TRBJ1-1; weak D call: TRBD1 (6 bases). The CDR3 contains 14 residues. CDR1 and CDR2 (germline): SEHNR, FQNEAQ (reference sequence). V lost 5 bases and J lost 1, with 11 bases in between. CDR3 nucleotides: TGTGCCAGCAGCCCAGGGGTCCCGAACACTGAAGCTTTCTTT. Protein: CASSPGVPNTEAFF.

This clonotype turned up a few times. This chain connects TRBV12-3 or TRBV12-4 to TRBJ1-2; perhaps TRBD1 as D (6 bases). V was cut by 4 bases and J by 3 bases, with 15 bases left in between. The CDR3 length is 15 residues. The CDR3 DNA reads TGTGCCAGCAGTTCCCCCTTACCAGGGGACTATGGCTACACCTTC. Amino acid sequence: CASSSPLPGDYGYTF.

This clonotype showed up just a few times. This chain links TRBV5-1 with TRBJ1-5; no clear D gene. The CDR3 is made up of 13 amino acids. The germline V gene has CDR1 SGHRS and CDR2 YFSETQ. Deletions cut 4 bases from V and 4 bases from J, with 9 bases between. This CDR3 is CASSPVSNQPQHF. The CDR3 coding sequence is TGCGCCAGCAGCCCCGTCTCGAATCAGCCCCAGCATTTT.

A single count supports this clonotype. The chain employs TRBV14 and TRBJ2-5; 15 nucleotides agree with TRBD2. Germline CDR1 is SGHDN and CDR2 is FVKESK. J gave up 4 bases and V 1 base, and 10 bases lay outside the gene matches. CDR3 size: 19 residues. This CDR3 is CASSQVSGTSGRSRETQYF. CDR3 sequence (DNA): TGTGCCAGCAGCCAAGTAAGCGGGACTAGCGGGAGGAGCAGAGAGACCCAGTACTTC.

Written as DNA, the CDR3 is TGTGCCAGCAGCTCCAGGACTAGCGGGGGGGAGACCCAGTACTTC. It encodes CASSSRTSGGETQYF. The genes are TRBV11-3 and TRBJ2-5, with 14 bases lining up with TRBD2. Germline V CDR1 and CDR2: SGHNT, YENEEA. The CDR3 runs to 15 residues. V was clipped by 4 bases and J by 5 bases; unmatched bases: 3.

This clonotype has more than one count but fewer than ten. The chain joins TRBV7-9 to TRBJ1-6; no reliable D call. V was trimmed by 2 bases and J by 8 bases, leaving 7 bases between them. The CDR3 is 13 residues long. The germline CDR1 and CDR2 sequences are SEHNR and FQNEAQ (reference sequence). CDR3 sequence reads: CASSLFLDSPLHF. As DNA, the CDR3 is TGTGCCAGCAGCTTATTTCTCGATTCACCCCTCCACTTT.

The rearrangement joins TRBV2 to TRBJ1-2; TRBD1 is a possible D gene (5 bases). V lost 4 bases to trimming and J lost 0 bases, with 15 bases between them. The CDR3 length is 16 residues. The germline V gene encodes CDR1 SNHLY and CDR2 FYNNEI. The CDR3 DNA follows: TGTGCCAGCAGTGCCACTGGGGGAACCGCTAACTATGGCTACACCTTC. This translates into CASSATGGTANYGYTF.